This T cell receptor (beta chain) originates from a study of blood T cell repertoires in COVID-19. Here immunoSEQ multiplex PCR was the method, and the copy in TCRdb shows in-frame clones only, minus some. This table has 110,000 to 150,000 clones, approximately 88% appearing once. Trimming stripped 5 bases from V and 3 bases from J, with 14 bases between. Germline values: CDR1 MNHEY, CDR2 SMNVEV (reference sequence). CDR3 length equals 15 residues. The clonotype comes from a woman aged 45-59 years with acute or convalescent COVID-19. The rearrangement joins TRBV27 to TRBJ1-5, with D possibly being TRBD1 (6 bases). Sequencing used peripheral blood. CDR3 amino acids: CASSPMTGVNQPQHF. The CDR3 region has the DNA TGTGCCAGCAGTCCAATGACAGGAGTCAATCAGCCCCAGCATTTT.